The TCR beta chain described here comes from a study of shared clonotypes between healthy human individuals. CDR1 MDHEN and CDR2 SYDVKM come from the germline V gene. Trimming took off 5 bases at V and 2 bases at J, with 12 bases between the two ends. The CDR3 sequence is 15 residues long. Assay: immunoSEQ multiplex PCR; the TCRdb copy retains only in-frame clones and omits some. The sample holds 450,000 to 650,000 clones, about 80% seen once. Source material: PBMCs. The receptor was derived from a woman between 40 and 50 years old in good health. Some clones in this sample may be carry-over from other donors' samples. This rearrangement joins TRBV28 to TRBJ1-4; TRBD1 might be the D (6 bases). The CDR3 nucleotides are TGTGCCAGCAGTCTGGCGGGGGGCACTAATGAAAAACTGTTTTTT. Protein product: CASSLAGGTNEKLFF.